The 7 T cell receptor beta chains listed next were all sequenced from one sample in a study of T cell responses to AZD1222 COVID-19 vaccine. Sequencing used immunoSEQ multiplex PCR; TCRdb keeps in-frame clones, though not all of them. The data show about 130,000 clones, with around nine tenths seen just once and about 1.5% held by the top ten. The starting material was peripheral blood, obtained on day 0 of AZD1222 vaccination. These receptor sequences come from an adult in good health.

This chain links TRBV29-1 with TRBJ1-2, with a possible D match to TRBD1 (5 bases). Per germline, CDR1 SQVTM and CDR2 ANQGSEA. This CDR3 spans 12 amino acids. V lost 8 bases and J lost 5, with 15 bases in between. The CDR3 sequence: CSSGGTEYGYTF. The CDR3 bases are TGCAGCTCGGGGGGGACGGAGTATGGCTACACCTTC. Full variable domain (rest looked up from reference TRBV29-1 and TRBJ1-2): SAVISQKPSRDICQRGTSLTIQCQVDSQVTMMFWYRQQPGQSLTLIATANQGSEATYESGFVIDKFPISRPNLTFSTLTVSNMSPEDSSIYLCSSGGTEYGYTFGSGTRLTVV.

This clone was observed a handful of times. J is TRBJ2-3 and V is TRBV7-8; D is possibly TRBD2 (5 bases). Germline values: CDR1 SGHVS, CDR2 FQNEAQ. There are 17 residues in the CDR3. Between the trimmed V and J ends, which lost 2 bases and 0 bases, there was a span of 15 bases. In nucleotides, the CDR3 is TGTGCCAGCAGCTTAATTAGGAGGTCCTCTAGCACAGATACGCAGTATTTT. Amino acids: CASSLIRRSSSTDTQYF.

This chain connects TRBV19 to TRBJ2-1; D perhaps matches TRBD2 (6 bases). CDR3 length: 15 residues. Germline values: CDR1 LNHDA, CDR2 SQIVND (reference sequence). The germline V and J ends were trimmed by 8 bases and 7 bases, with 21 bases remaining between them. CDR3 region: CASSTPGTLRNEQFF. Written as DNA, the CDR3 is TGTGCCAGTTCTACCCCCGGGACTTTGAGGAATGAGCAGTTCTTC.

The chain combines TRBV19 with TRBJ1-4, with TRBD1 as a possible D gene (6 bases). CDR1 and CDR2 (germline): LNHDA, SQIVND (reference sequence). CDR3 size: 13 residues. DNA for the CDR3: TGTGCTACGGGAGACAGGAACCATGAAAAACTGTTTTTT. Protein: CATGDRNHEKLFF.

The chain couples TRBV28 to TRBJ2-1, with 13 bases that match TRBD2. The CDR3 length is 16 residues. From germline, CDR1 is MDHEN and CDR2 SYDVKM. V lost 6 bases, J lost 4 bases, and 6 bases stayed unmatched. The CDR3 spells CASSRTSGRRYNEQFF. CDR3 DNA: TGTGCCAGCAGCAGGACTAGCGGGAGACGGTACAATGAGCAGTTCTTC.

V and J are TRBV6-2 or TRBV6-3 and TRBJ2-5, with TRBD2 identical over 9 bases. Germline CDR1 MNHEY, CDR2 SVGEGT. V lost 6 bases, J lost 3 bases, and 8 bases stayed unmatched. The CDR3 consists of 15 residues. CDR3 coding DNA: TGTGCCAGCAGCTCAGCGGGGGGCCTGAAAGAGACCCAGTACTTC. Translation gives CASSSAGGLKETQYF.

This clone has just one count. This chain joins TRBV19 and TRBJ2-7, with D tentatively TRBD1 or TRBD2 (6 bases each). With 4 bases removed from V and 4 bases from J, the gap between germline ends came to 14 bases. Germline V gene sequence: CDR1 LNHDA, CDR2 SQIVND (reference sequence). The CDR3 is 14 residues long. The CDR3 spells CASSREGGAYEQYF. The CDR3 nucleotides read TGTGCCAGTAGTAGAGAGGGGGGCGCGTACGAGCAGTACTTC.